This is a list of T cell receptor beta chains from one sample in a study of blood T cell repertoires in COVID-19. Sequencing used immunoSEQ multiplex PCR; TCRdb keeps in-frame clones, though not all of them. The top ten clones hold about 1.5% of a sample with 200,000 to 300,000 clones, 84% of them seen once. The material sequenced was peripheral blood. Receptors were obtained from a middle-aged woman who had recovered from COVID-19. Each CDR3 is given without its conserved first and last residue. D genes are given only for firm matches.

d_call v_call cdr3_aa
TRBD1 TRBV29-1 SADPGQGADTQY
- TRBV10-3 AISEDSTGELF
TRBD2 TRBV6-5 ASSYSGVTDTQY
- TRBV12-5 ASGLVLSGVADTQY
TRBD1 TRBV2 ASRADRDLDGYT
- TRBV3-1/TRBV3-2 ASSLGGTDTQY
TRBD1 TRBV6-5 ASSTQTGQETQY
- TRBV25-1 ASSSADVEKLF
- TRBV9 ASSPSTSHRGEAF
TRBD1 TRBV27 ASSWGTDNQPQH
- TRBV7-9 ASSLDRSPYEQY
- TRBV15 ATSVRLLDNQPQH
- TRBV5-1 ASGAGTVDAF
- TRBV9 ASSLATGELF
- TRBV6-5 ASRTGVPSYEQY
- TRBV5-6 ASSSTFPRTQY
- TRBV7-2 ASSRSPSYEQY
- TRBV4-2 ASSQGAQAVEKLF
- TRBV2 ASRSGAGANVLT
- TRBV2 ASSVEGSYGYT
- TRBV28 ASSPGSREPQH
- TRBV14 ASSQVHGGNGYT
- TRBV4-1 ASSRGSLGYNEQF
- TRBV4-1 ASSQERTAPQF
TRBD2 TRBV6-5 ASRLAGQETQY
TRBD2 TRBV5-1 ASSIAGGLSDTQY
TRBD1 TRBV5-1 ASSYGQGDGDTQY
TRBD1 TRBV2 ASSPLQGAYNEQY
- TRBV19 ASSPRRSTGELF
- TRBV19 ASSEVSYNSPLH
TRBD1 TRBV4-2 ASSQDWDSPSGPQH
- TRBV7-2 ASSLAGTYEQY
TRBD1 TRBV11-3 ASSQGVRGNEQF
TRBD1 TRBV4-1 ASSSETGRIGTEAF
- TRBV5-1 ASSPRTATNTGELF
TRBD1 TRBV10-1 ASSGTANTGELF
- TRBV12-3/TRBV12-4 ASSNRAAPLH